These 18 T cell receptor beta chains originate from one sample sequenced in a study of blood T cell repertoires in COVID-19. Measured with immunoSEQ multiplex PCR; TCRdb has only the in-frame clones, and not every one. The data contain 300,000 or so clones, 85% to 90% of them singletons. Sequencing was carried out using peripheral blood. Receptor source: a woman in her forties who had recovered from COVID-19.

About this clone itself: The sample contains more than one DNA sequence encoding this CDR3. This chain connects TRBV9 to TRBJ1-2; 8 nucleotides align to TRBD1. Germline V lookup: CDR1 SGDLS, CDR2 YYNGEE. Germline trimming cut 0 bases from V and 4 bases from J; bases unmatched to any gene: 2. This CDR3 has 14 amino acids. The CDR3 nucleotides read TGTGCCAGCAGCGTAGGGGGGACAGGCTATGGCTACACCTTC. This codes for CASSVGGTGYGYTF. The full variable domain, completed using reference TRBV9 and TRBJ1-2, is DSGVTQTPKHLITATGQRVTLRCSPRSGDLSVYWYQQSLDQGLQFLIQYYNGEERAKGNILERFSAQQFPDLHSELNLSSLELGDSALYFCASSVGGTGYGYTFGSGTRLTVV.

The chain couples TRBV9 to TRBJ1-2, with 7 bases matching TRBD1. The CDR3 runs 14 residues. Germline CDR1 SGDLS, CDR2 YYNGEE. V shed 1 base, J shed 5 bases, and the junction held 5 bases outside the gene matches. CDR3 sequence (DNA): TGTGCCAGCAGCGTACAGGGGGTGGGTTATGGCTACACCTTC. This sequence encodes CASSVQGVGYGYTF. The variable domain in full, completed from reference TRBV9 and TRBJ1-2, reads DSGVTQTPKHLITATGQRVTLRCSPRSGDLSVYWYQQSLDQGLQFLIQYYNGEERAKGNILERFSAQQFPDLHSELNLSSLELGDSALYFCASSVQGVGYGYTFGSGTRLTVV.

This chain joins TRBV3-1 (or the pseudogene TRBV3-2) and TRBJ2-5; D gene uncertain. CDR3 length: 13 amino acids. Germline CDR1 is LGHDT and CDR2 is YNNKEL (reference sequence). V was cut by 5 bases and J by 2 bases, with 9 bases left in between. CDR3 DNA sequence: TGTGCCAGCAGCTTGTATAATCAAGAGACCCAGTACTTC. Translated, it gives CASSLYNQETQYF.

The chain has TRBV7-9 and TRBJ1-4; tentatively, D is TRBD1 (5 bases). Trimming took off 4 bases at V and 4 bases at J, with 10 bases between the two ends. CDR3 size: 14 residues. Per germline, CDR1 SEHNR and CDR2 FQNEAQ (reference sequence). Here the CDR3 DNA reads TGTGCCAGCAGCTGGGGGGGTTTTAATGAAAAACTGTTTTTT. Its translation is CASSWGGFNEKLFF.

This clone appeared a few times. The rearrangement uses TRBV6-5 and TRBJ1-1; D unresolved. The germline V gene has CDR1 MNHEY and CDR2 SVGAGI. V was clipped by 4 bases and J by 4 bases, with 10 bases between them. This CDR3 is built from 13 residues. The CDR3: CASSSHLRTEAFF. As DNA, the CDR3 is TGTGCCAGCAGTTCCCACCTGCGCACTGAAGCTTTCTTT.

This chain connects TRBV18 to TRBJ1-1, with 11 bases identical to TRBD1. Germline V CDR1 and CDR2: KGHSH, LQKENI. The CDR3 loop spans 16 amino acids. Trimming at V came to 4 bases and at J to 1 base, leaving 5 bases not matched to a gene. CDR3 in DNA: TGTGCCAGCTCACGAGGACAGGGGGCCTGGAACACTGAAGCTTTCTTT. This gives the protein CASSRGQGAWNTEAFF.

V and J are TRBV9 and TRBJ1-4, with D uncertain. The CDR3 has 15 residues. The V gene's germline CDR1 is SGDLS and CDR2 YYNGEE. The ends were cut back, 4 bases at V and 8 bases at J, with 18 bases in the middle. The CDR3 loop is CASSTTGSLLEKLFF. CDR3 in DNA: TGTGCCAGCAGCACCACCGGGTCCCTCCTGGAAAAACTGTTTTTT.

This chain uses TRBV2 with TRBJ1-2; D call uncertain. The CDR3 extends over 13 amino acids. Trimming took 4 bases from V and 2 from J, leaving 8 bases between them. CDR1 and CDR2 (germline): SNHLY, FYNNEI. CDR3 sequence (DNA): TGTGCCAGCAGTGCTACAGAAAACTATGGCTACACCTTC. Translation: CASSATENYGYTF. Based on the CDR3 plus reference TRBV2 and TRBJ1-2, the full variable domain is EPEVTQTPSHQVTQMGQEVILRCVPISNHLYFYWYRQILGQKVEFLVSFYNNEISEKSEIFDDQFSVERPDGSNFTLKIRSTKLEDSAMYFCASSATENYGYTFGSGTRLTVV.

The rearrangement uses TRBV7-2 and TRBJ2-3, with D perhaps TRBD1 (6 bases). CDR1 and CDR2 (germline): SGHTA, FQGNSA. Trimming cost V 1 base and J 1 base, with 9 bases left between them. The CDR3 contains 15 residues. CDR3 bases: TGTGCCAGCAGCTTAGATCCAGGGGGCACAGATACGCAGTATTTT. This codes for CASSLDPGGTDTQYF.

The chain's CDR3 is CASGPPGSQYSNQPQHF. DNA for the CDR3: TGTGCTAGTGGCCCACCAGGCAGTCAGTATAGCAATCAGCCCCAGCATTTT. The chain is built from TRBV12-5 and TRBJ1-5; D gene unclear. Trimming stripped 6 bases from V and 0 bases from J, with 18 bases between. CDR1 is LGHNT, CDR2 FRNRAP, per germline. The CDR3 has 17 amino acids. Full variable domain (outside the CDR3, taken from reference TRBV12-5 and TRBJ1-5): DARVTQTPRHKVTEMGQEVTMRCQPILGHNTVFWYRQTMMQGLELLAYFRNRAPLDDSGMPKDRFSAEMPDATLATLKIQPSEPRDSAVYFCASGPPGSQYSNQPQHFGDGTRLSIL.

CDR3 residues: CASSSRTGSNGYTF. Here the CDR3 DNA reads TGCGCCAGCAGCTCTCGGACAGGGTCCAATGGCTACACCTTC. V gene TRBV5-1 combines with J gene TRBJ1-2; 8 bases are shared with TRBD1. J was trimmed by 6 bases and V by 3 bases; bases with no gene match: 7. The CDR3 consists of 14 residues. CDR1 and CDR2 from the germline V gene are SGHRS and YFSETQ.

This rearrangement joins TRBV5-1 to TRBJ1-2; perhaps TRBD1 as D (5 bases). Germline loops: CDR1 SGHRS, CDR2 YFSETQ. V was clipped by 0 bases and J by 7 bases, with 7 bases between them. This CDR3 spans 12 amino acids. CDR3 bases: TGCGCCAGCAGCTTGGAGGGGTCTGGCTACACCTTC. Translated, it gives CASSLEGSGYTF.

The chain combines TRBV7-3 with TRBJ2-2; D is undetermined. In germline, CDR1 is SGHTA, CDR2 FQGTGA. CDR3 length equals 17 residues. V lost 5 bases to trimming and J lost 3 bases, with 19 bases between them. DNA for the CDR3: TGTGCCAGCAGCCCCCGATTGACATTTGAGTACACCGGGGAGCTGTTTTTT. Residues: CASSPRLTFEYTGELFF.

The rearrangement links TRBV18 to TRBJ1-2; 10 positions agree with TRBD1. This CDR3 has 15 residues. The germline gives CDR1 KGHSH, CDR2 LQKENI. The junction had 8 bases not matched to a gene; V was cut back by 3 bases and J by 7 bases. The CDR3 nucleotides read TGTGCCAGCTCACCCCGGGACAGGGGCCTGGGTGGCTACACCTTC. Translating it yields CASSPRDRGLGGYTF.

The chain is built from TRBV9 and TRBJ2-3; D is undetermined. The V end was cut by 3 bases, the J end by 2 bases, with 4 bases between. The CDR3 is 12 amino acids. CDR1 and CDR2 (germline): SGDLS, YYNGEE. DNA for the CDR3: TGTGCCAGCAGCGCGTTCACAGATACGCAGTATTTT. This encodes CASSAFTDTQYF. The full variable domain, rest sourced from reference TRBV9 and TRBJ2-3, is DSGVTQTPKHLITATGQRVTLRCSPRSGDLSVYWYQQSLDQGLQFLIQYYNGEERAKGNILERFSAQQFPDLHSELNLSSLELGDSALYFCASSAFTDTQYFGPGTRLTVL.

The chain employs TRBV2 and TRBJ1-4, with D perhaps TRBD1 (6 bases). Germline CDR1 and CDR2: SNHLY and FYNNEI. The CDR3 totals 11 residues. Trimming left V 6 bases short and J 10 bases short, with 9 bases between. The CDR3 DNA reads as TGTGCCAGCAGCTTGACAGGAAAACTGTTTTTT. This sequence encodes CASSLTGKLFF.

The chain has TRBV27 and TRBJ2-7, with TRBD1 matching over 8 bases. CDR1 and CDR2 (germline): MNHEY, SMNVEV (reference sequence). The junction had 6 bases not matched to a gene; V was cut back by 5 bases and J by 3 bases. This CDR3 comprises 14 residues. The CDR3 protein is CASSPPGQVYEQYF. CDR3 in DNA: TGTGCCAGCAGTCCACCGGGACAGGTCTACGAGCAGTACTTC.

The chain recombines TRBV7-2 with TRBJ2-2; 8 bases map to TRBD2. The CDR3 length is 15 residues. The J segment lost 4 bases and the V segment lost 2 bases, leaving 3 bases of the junction unmatched. Germline V gives CDR1 SGHTA, CDR2 FQGNSA. CDR3 residues: CASSLSGGLTGELFF. In DNA, the CDR3 is TGTGCCAGCAGCTTAAGCGGGGGCCTCACCGGGGAGCTGTTTTTT.